The present entry profiles one T cell receptor (beta chain) with its context. Its specific antigen is unknown. Within one base of it there is no much larger clone, and no base qualities were kept. Libraries were made using 5' RACE. Sequencing was carried out with an Illumina HiSeq 2000. A universal primer binding site was introduced by template switching, and a unique molecular identifier was present in the final cDNA, enabling accurate counting of TCR cDNA molecules. First-strand cDNA for TCR alpha and beta chains was synthesized from specific primers in the conserved constant-segment region. To control for contamination, every cDNA library carried two barcodes: a SMART-Mk sample barcode plus Illumina barcodes. TruSeq adapter sequences, together with Illumina sample barcodes, were added in two successive PCR steps. The Illumina HiSeq platform was used with custom primers to sequence TCR alpha and beta cDNA libraries. The authors' analysis ran thus. MiGEC was used to process raw reads and extract unique molecular identifiers, and MiXCR was used to find CDR3 positions. For each individual, recombination models were inferred using an EM algorithm with the repgenHMM and IGoR tools. Shared clonotypes were analyzed with the tcR package in R, and sharing was normalized by the product of cloneset sizes. Out-of-frame nonproductive sequences were analyzed to study raw recombination free of thymic and clonal selection effects. TCRdb itself trimmed the public reads at Q25 with fastp, ran MiXCR and retained productive beta chains. Every entry covers one CDR3 protein and lists the most common genes and DNA from its rows. Clone size and V and J calls follow TCRdb, not the original study. This sample has 1,800,000 or so distinct CDR3 sequences in its table, and less than 35% of those were observed once. Jointly, the top ten make up approximately 0.29% of the sample.

The record originates from a study of identical twins listed by TCRdb under 2016. General notes on the study: TCR alpha and beta repertoires from monozygotic twins, unrelated adults of various ages and cord blood were deep-sequenced to test whether fetal clonotypes persist. To rule out contamination, replicate twin experiments were performed at different times with different library preparation protocols.

Every donor was a healthy Caucasian. The investigation overall reported the following: Compared with coincidental sharing between unrelated individuals, out-of-frame TCR alpha sequences shared between twins showed an excess of sequences with low generation probability. In beta out-of-frame sequences, excess twin sharing was weaker, because having fewer shared sequences lowered the signal-to-noise ratio. In monozygotic twins, recombination models systematically underestimated out-of-frame TCR alpha sharing, but the models matched the sharing seen between unrelated individuals. Because the same donors could not be followed over many years, the conclusions depended on cross-sectional statistical analysis. Abundant cord blood beta clonotypes had fewer insertions, young adult naive repertoires showed a similar but weaker trend, and memory repertoires showed no such trend. Zero-insertion analyses could be partly confounded by invariant T cells such as MAIT and iNKT, though diverse VJ usage argued against such confounding for most clonotypes.

V is clipped by 3 bases and J by 4 bases, and the sequence between their germline boundaries is 13 bases long. The CDR3 sequence holds 15 residues, the cysteine and phenylalanine included. Just CDR3 DNA is preserved here, 45 bases in frame from base 1. This TCR was sampled from a newborn girl in good health. Material: cord blood. The rearrangement joined TRBV12-3 or TRBV12-4 to TRBJ2-1; the D gene cannot be named for sure. DNA sequence: TGTGCCAGCAGTTTTATGCGGACCCCTTACAATGAGCAGTTCTTC. It encodes CASSFMRTPYNEQFF.